A single sample gave rise to the 15 T cell receptor beta chains below, sequenced in a study of blood T cell repertoires in COVID-19. Measured with immunoSEQ multiplex PCR; TCRdb has only the in-frame clones, and not every one. The sample comprises 350,000 or so clones, about 92% of which are singletons, and 3% to 4.5% rests with the top ten. The sample consisted of peripheral blood. The receptors were gathered from a woman aged 60-75 years with COVID-19, enrolled during active disease.

As to this clone: Different DNA sequences within this sample yield the same CDR3. The chain has TRBV5-8 and TRBJ1-1; no reliable D call. This CDR3 spans 13 amino acids. The germline V and J ends were trimmed by 1 base and 1 base, with 5 bases remaining between them. Germline loops: CDR1 SGHTS, CDR2 YDEGEE. CDR3 sequence (DNA): TGTGCCAGCAGCTTGACGGGGAACACTGAAGCTTTCTTT. Its translation is CASSLTGNTEAFF.

Turning to this clone: In the same sample, other DNA sequences code for this CDR3. The rearrangement joins TRBV5-1 to TRBJ1-4; D is unresolved. Trimming stripped 4 bases from V and 2 bases from J, with 12 bases between. The CDR3 has 15 residues. CDR1 SGHRS and CDR2 YFSETQ come from the germline V gene. CDR3 sequence: CASSRRSGTNEKLFF. CDR3 in DNA: TGCGCCAGCAGCAGACGTTCGGGGACTAATGAAAAACTGTTTTTT.

This clone has just one count. The rearrangement joins TRBV5-1 to TRBJ2-3; the D gene is possibly TRBD2 (6 bases). This CDR3 contains 18 residues. Trimming removed 3 bases from V and 5 bases from J, with 25 bases in between. Germline V gives CDR1 SGHRS, CDR2 YFSETQ. CDR3 DNA: TGCGCCAGCAGCTATGACGGGACGCGGGGCAGGAGTGAAGATACGCAGTATTTT. This codes for CASSYDGTRGRSEDTQYF.

The V call is TRBV5-1, the J call TRBJ1-1; D unclear. This CDR3 spans 13 amino acids. The V end lost 5 bases, the J end lost 1 base, and 9 bases lay between the germline ends. The germline gives CDR1 SGHRS, CDR2 YFSETQ. The CDR3 nucleotides read TGCGCCAGCAGGGAGGGAGCGAACACTGAAGCTTTCTTT. It specifies CASREGANTEAFF.

V is TRBV18 and J is TRBJ1-1; possible D gene TRBD1, 5 bases. Deletions cut 4 bases from V and 7 bases from J, with 10 bases between. Germline V gene sequence: CDR1 KGHSH, CDR2 LQKENI. The CDR3 consists of 12 residues. This chain's CDR3 is CASSQTGDEAFF. Here the CDR3 DNA reads TGTGCCAGCTCACAAACGGGGGATGAAGCTTTCTTT.

This clone was observed a single time. The genes are TRBV7-2 and TRBJ1-1; a possible D gene is TRBD1 (6 bases). The length of the CDR3 is 15 residues. Trimming cost V 7 bases and J 2 bases, with 17 bases left between them. Per germline, CDR1 SGHTA and CDR2 FQGNSA. The CDR3 is CASILGGGLNTEAFF. The CDR3, as DNA: TGTGCCAGCATTCTGGGAGGGGGGCTAAACACTGAAGCTTTCTTT.

This clone came up once. The chain carries TRBV5-1 and TRBJ1-5, with 7 bases lining up with TRBD1. The CDR3 has 13 amino acids. The germline gives CDR1 SGHRS, CDR2 YFSETQ. Trimming at V came to 5 bases and at J to 7 bases, leaving 6 bases not matched to a gene. The DNA for the CDR3 is TGCGCCAGCAGTTTGACAGGGTCACAGCCCCAGCATTTT. It translates to CASSLTGSQPQHF. The whole variable domain, filled in from reference TRBV5-1 and TRBJ1-5, reads KAGVTQTPRYLIKTRGQQVTLSCSPISGHRSVSWYQQTPGQGLQFLFEYFSETQRNKGNFPGRFSGRQFSNSRSEMNVSTLELGDSALYLCASSLTGSQPQHFGDGTRLSIL.

The chain has TRBV18 and TRBJ2-4; 7 nucleotides line up with TRBD1. Germline assignment: CDR1 KGHSH and CDR2 LQKENI. The CDR3 totals 12 residues. Germline trimming cut 1 base from V and 12 bases from J; bases unmatched to any gene: 3. The CDR3 spells CASSPQGADQYF. In DNA form, the CDR3 reads TGTGCCAGCTCACCACAGGGGGCAGATCAGTACTTC.

The DNA of the CDR3 is TGTGCCAGCAGCTTGGTGGCTAGCGGGGGCACCGGGGAGCTGTTTTTT. It encodes CASSLVASGGTGELFF. The chain carries TRBV5-5 and TRBJ2-2; 10 bases are a match to TRBD2. CDR3 length equals 16 residues. The V gene's germline CDR1 is SGHKS and CDR2 YYEKEE (reference sequence). V was pared by 0 bases and J by 4 bases, with 3 bases of the junction left unmatched.

J is TRBJ1-2 and V is TRBV28; 9 nucleotides agree with TRBD1. Germline V gene sequence: CDR1 MDHEN, CDR2 SYDVKM. The CDR3 covers 15 residues. The trim removed 5 bases at V and 8 bases at J, leaving 12 bases unmatched. This CDR3 is CASSATGTGPRGYTF. The CDR3 DNA follows: TGTGCCAGCAGTGCAACCGGGACAGGGCCAAGAGGCTACACCTTC.

This chain joins TRBV9 and TRBJ2-2; no clear D gene. This CDR3 spans 15 amino acids. CDR1 is SGDLS and CDR2 is YYNGEE in the germline V gene. Deletions cut 0 bases from V and 2 bases from J, with 8 bases between. CDR3 DNA sequence: TGTGCCAGCAGCGTAGGCGCCCTCAACACCGGGGAGCTGTTTTTT. Protein sequence: CASSVGALNTGELFF.

The rearrangement joins TRBV7-8 to TRBJ1-5; 8 bases map to TRBD1. The CDR3 has 18 residues. V gave up 5 bases and J gave up 11 bases; unmatched junction bases: 23. CDR1 is SGHVS, CDR2 FQNEAQ, per germline. The CDR3 loop is CASSPGTGDFRDYLAQHF. CDR3 bases: TGTGCCAGCAGCCCGGGGACAGGAGATTTTAGGGATTATCTTGCCCAGCATTTT. The full variable domain, in which reference TRBV7-8 and TRBJ1-5 provide the parts outside the CDR3, is GAGVSQSPRYKVAKRGQDVALRCDPISGHVSLFWYQQALGQGPEFLTYFQNEAQLDKSGLPSDRFFAERPEGSVSTLKIQRTQQEDSAVYLCASSPGTGDFRDYLAQHFGDGTRLSIL.

The V and J genes are TRBV5-1 and TRBJ2-2; possible D gene TRBD2, 5 bases. Germline CDR1 and CDR2: SGHRS and YFSETQ. CDR3 size: 15 residues. V was shortened by 0 bases and J by 3 bases, with 9 bases between the two germline ends. CDR3 bases: TGCGCCAGCAGCTTGGGACCGGGGTACACCGGGGAGCTGTTTTTT. Translating gives CASSLGPGYTGELFF.

This clone has just a few counts. This CDR3 is CASSKDRDSYNEQFF. DNA for the CDR3: TGTGCCAGTAGTAAAGACAGGGACTCCTACAATGAGCAGTTCTTC. The rearrangement uses TRBV19 and TRBJ2-1, with 7 bases lining up with TRBD1. The length of the CDR3 is 15 residues. CDR1 and CDR2 from the germline V gene are LNHDA and SQIVND (reference sequence). The trim removed 4 bases at V and 0 bases at J, leaving 3 bases unmatched. The variable domain in full, completed from reference TRBV19 and TRBJ2-1, reads DGGITQSPKYLFRKEGQNVTLSCEQNLNHDAMYWYRQDPGQGLRLIYYSQIVNDFQKGDIAEGYSVSREKKESFPLTVTSAQKNPTAFYLCASSKDRDSYNEQFFGPGTRLTVL.

The V call is TRBV27, the J call TRBJ1-5; D possibly corresponds to TRBD1 (5 bases). CDR3 size: 13 residues. V dropped 3 bases and J dropped 5 bases, with 8 bases sitting between them. In germline, CDR1 is MNHEY, CDR2 SMNVEV (reference sequence). As DNA, the CDR3 is TGTGCCAGCAGTTTCGACAGCTATCAGCCCCAGCATTTT. Translating gives CASSFDSYQPQHF.